These T cell receptor beta chains were read from a single sample in a study of T cells after somatic rescue of genetic block. The assay was immunoSEQ multiplex PCR, and TCRdb's table has in-frame clones only and misses some. Among 14,000 to 15,000 clones listed, around 68% were seen once. Sample: peripheral blood mononuclear cells (PBMCs). The origin of the receptors is a man in his late teens or twenties. The CDR3 runs from the conserved cysteine through the conserved F or W. D genes are given only for firm matches. The listing skips clone size in some rows; elsewhere it reads once, few, many or a size class.

size	D	V	J	DNA	CDR3
.	.	TRBV27	TRBJ2-5	TGTGCCAGCAGTTTCAAGGGAGACGGGACCCAGTACTTC	CASSFKGDGTQYF
medium-sized	.	TRBV5-1	TRBJ1-6	TGCGCCAGCAGCTCCGGACGGGATAATTCACCCCTCCACTTT	CASSSGRDNSPLHF
.	.	TRBV2	TRBJ1-6	TGTGCCAGCATTCTAGCCACCGGGACATATAATTCACCCCTCCACTTT	CASILATGTYNSPLHF
.	TRBD1	TRBV5-4	TRBJ2-1	TGTGCCAGCAGCCTCCGGGACAGGGTCAGGTGGGAGCAGTTCTTC	CASSLRDRVRWEQFF
.	.	TRBV7-6	TRBJ2-7	TGTGCCAGCAGTTATGTACAGGGACTCGAGCAGTACTTC	CASSYVQGLEQYF
.	TRBD2	TRBV6-5	TRBJ2-7	TGTGCCAGCAGTTACTCGCCTAGCGGTTCCTACGAGCAGTACTTC	CASSYSPSGSYEQYF
few	.	TRBV7-9	TRBJ2-3	TGTGCCAGCAGCTCACTTTATCGAGATACGCAGTATTTT	CASSSLYRDTQYF
.	TRBD1	TRBV28	TRBJ2-5	TGTGCCAGCAATTACAGGGGGCTCCAAGAGACCCAGTACTTC	CASNYRGLQETQYF
few	TRBD2	TRBV9	TRBJ2-3	TGTGCCAGCAGCGTAGTAGCGGGGGGGACGGATACGCAGTATTTT	CASSVVAGGTDTQYF
once	.	TRBV30	TRBJ2-1	TGTGCCTGGATGGGTCAGTCGGTCTGGTTCTTC	CAWMGQSVWFF
.	.	TRBV2	TRBJ2-7	TGTGCCAGCACCTGGCAGGGGCTTAAATACGAGCAGTACTTC	CASTWQGLKYEQYF
.	TRBD2	TRBV6-5	TRBJ2-7	TGTGCCAGCAGTTCCCGACTAGCGGGAGGCCGGGGGGAGCAGTACTTC	CASSSRLAGGRGEQYF
.	TRBD1	TRBV30	TRBJ1-5	TGTGCCTGGAGTGTGACAGGGGCTAGCAATCAGCCCCAGCATTTT	CAWSVTGASNQPQHF
few	TRBD1	TRBV5-1	TRBJ2-7	TGCGCCAGCAGCTGGGAGACAGGGCAAGTATACGAGCAGTACTTC	CASSWETGQVYEQYF
few	TRBD1	TRBV19	TRBJ1-1	TGTGCCAGTAGTATCCGGACAGGAGTGAACACTGAAGCTTTCTTT	CASSIRTGVNTEAFF
.	.	TRBV13	TRBJ2-5	TGTGCCAGCAGCTTAGGTTTAGGAAGGACCCAGTACTTC	CASSLGLGRTQYF
.	.	TRBV10-3	TRBJ2-7	TGTGCCATTTCCTTGACAGGTCACGAGCAGTACTTC	CAISLTGHEQYF
.	.	TRBV9	TRBJ2-1	TGTGCCAGCAGCGTAGAGGGGGTAGCGGGCTACAATGAGCAGTTCTTC	CASSVEGVAGYNEQFF
.	TRBD1	TRBV7-9	TRBJ2-7	TGTGCCAGCAGCAGCCGGGACAGCTTTTTCTACGAGCAGTACTTC	CASSSRDSFFYEQYF
few	.	TRBV18	TRBJ1-1	TGTGCCAGCTCACGCAACAAGGGGGAAGGGAACACTGAAGCTTTCTTT	CASSRNKGEGNTEAFF
.	TRBD1	TRBV5-1	TRBJ1-5	TGCGCCAGCAGCTGGGGACAGGGACGCAATCAGCCCCAGCATTTT	CASSWGQGRNQPQHF
.	.	TRBV7-2	TRBJ1-1	TGTGCCAGCAGCTTAAGGGTAAGCACTGAAGCTTTCTTT	CASSLRVSTEAFF
.	.	TRBV19	TRBJ2-5	TGTGCCAGTGTGAAAGGGGCCGGGGAGACCCAGTACTTC	CASVKGAGETQYF
.	.	TRBV6-1	TRBJ1-4	TGTGCCAGCAGTTCTCCACGGCAGGCTAATGAAAAACTGTTTTTT	CASSSPRQANEKLFF
.	.	TRBV6-1	TRBJ2-7	TGTGCCAGCATGTTGTACAGGAACTCCTACGAGCAGTACTTC	CASMLYRNSYEQYF
.	.	TRBV29-1	TRBJ2-5	TGCAGCACCTACACGGCGGAGACCCAGTACTTC	CSTYTAETQYF
.	.	TRBV28	TRBJ2-7	TGTGCCAGCAGTTTATTGACAGGTTCCTACGAGCAGTACTTC	CASSLLTGSYEQYF
.	TRBD1	TRBV27	TRBJ1-2	TGTGCCAGCAGTTCCCGACGACAGGGGGCGAATGGCTACACCTTC	CASSSRRQGANGYTF
.	.	TRBV7-6	TRBJ2-7	TGTGCCAGCAGCTTTGCCAAAGCCCCCTCCACCTACGAGCAGTACTTC	CASSFAKAPSTYEQYF
.	TRBD1	TRBV6-6	TRBJ1-5	TGTGCCAGCAGCGAGGGACAGGGGTGGGGGCAGCCCCAGCATTTT	CASSEGQGWGQPQHF
few	.	TRBV27	TRBJ2-7	TGTGCCAGCAGGATGACAGGGAGGTACGAGCAGTACTTC	CASRMTGRYEQYF
.	TRBD2	TRBV5-1	TRBJ2-1	TGCGCCAGCAGCCCGCAACCTGCCGGACTAGCGGGAGCATCCTACAATGAGCAGTTCTTC	CASSPQPAGLAGASYNEQFF
.	.	TRBV5-4	TRBJ1-4	TGTGCCAGCAGCTTGACCGGTCACGGGGATGAAAAACTGTTTTTT	CASSLTGHGDEKLFF
large	.	TRBV18	TRBJ2-5	TGTGCCAGCTCACCTGAGGGGGGCCAGTACTTC	CASSPEGGQYF
few	TRBD1	TRBV7-9	TRBJ2-7	TGTGCCAGCAGCCACCGACAGGGCTACTCCTACGAGCAGTACTTC	CASSHRQGYSYEQYF
once	.	TRBV11-2	TRBJ2-1	TGTGCCAGCAGCTCCCAAGGGGGGCTTGCGGGCAATGAGCAGTTCTTC	CASSSQGGLAGNEQFF
.	.	TRBV18	TRBJ1-5	TGTGCCAGCTCACCAGGGGTACACAATCAGCCCCAGCATTTT	CASSPGVHNQPQHF
.	.	TRBV6-1	TRBJ1-4	TGTGCCAGCAGTGAAGCTTCAAAGGCAGGGTGGAATGAAAAACTGTTTTTT	CASSEASKAGWNEKLFF
medium-sized	TRBD1	TRBV13	TRBJ1-2	TGTGCCAGCAGTTGGTCCACAGGGGGAATAAACTATGGCTACACCTTC	CASSWSTGGINYGYTF
.	.	TRBV28	TRBJ2-7	TGTGCCAGCAGTTTAGGGTACGAGCAGTACTTC	CASSLGYEQYF
few	TRBD1	TRBV6-5	TRBJ1-5	TGTGCCAGCAGTTACACAGGGGTGGGTCAGCCCCAGCATTTT	CASSYTGVGQPQHF
.	.	TRBV4-1	TRBJ1-1	TGCGCCAGCAGCCAAGAGAGGACGGCCCCGGGCCTAGGCACTGAAGCTTTCTTT	CASSQERTAPGLGTEAFF
.	.	TRBV6-6	TRBJ2-2	TGTGCCAGCGATGTAGTGGGGGCCACCGGGGAGCTGTTTTTT	CASDVVGATGELFF
.	TRBD1	TRBV11-2	TRBJ1-6	TGTGCCAGCAGACCGACAGGGAGCTCCTATAATTCACCCCTCCACTTT	CASRPTGSSYNSPLHF
.	.	TRBV11-2	TRBJ2-1	TGTGCCAGCAGCAATTCCGGGATCTACAATGAGCAGTTCTTC	CASSNSGIYNEQFF
.	TRBD2	TRBV30	TRBJ2-1	TGTGCCTGGAGTCTCGGGACTAGCGCTAACAGTGAGCAGTTCTTC	CAWSLGTSANSEQFF
.	.	TRBV9	TRBJ2-7	TGTGCCAGCAGCGTAGAAGGCCTGTCTCGCGAGCAGTACTTC	CASSVEGLSREQYF
.	.	TRBV2	TRBJ1-5	TGTGCCAGCAAGGGGGGAGGACAGCCCCAGCATTTT	CASKGGGQPQHF
few	.	TRBV30	TRBJ1-3	TGTGCCTGGAGCCCTGGAGAACCTGGAAACACCATATATTTT	CAWSPGEPGNTIYF
.	.	TRBV9	TRBJ2-3	TGTGCCAGCAGCGTATCGGCGGGGACTTATACGCAGTATTTT	CASSVSAGTYTQYF
.	TRBD1	TRBV7-3	TRBJ1-1	TGTGCCAGCAGCTTAGAGACAGGGTCTGAAGCTTTCTTT	CASSLETGSEAFF
.	TRBD1	TRBV10-2	TRBJ1-2	TGCGCCAGCAGTGAGTCGGGACAGGGGGCCTACTATGGCTACACCTTC	CASSESGQGAYYGYTF
medium-sized	.	TRBV28	TRBJ1-6	TGTGCCAGTTCCGCGGGGAATTCACCCCTCCACTTT	CASSAGNSPLHF
.	.	TRBV6-5	TRBJ1-4	TGTGCCAGCAGGCGCCATGGACCTAATGAAAAACTGTTTTTT	CASRRHGPNEKLFF
few	TRBD1	TRBV18	TRBJ1-2	TGTGCCAGCTCAGGGAGCGGGACAGGCTATGGCTACACCTTC	CASSGSGTGYGYTF